These 17 T cell receptor beta chains were all obtained from the same sample, sequenced in a study of T cells in Graves' hyperthyroidism and ophthalmopathy. Amplification of TCR beta CDR3 regions used RNA as the template. TCR CDR3 underwent first-round RT-PCR with the HTBI primer set. Each CDR3 protein gets one entry after TCRdb re-called the multiplex PCR reads with MiXCR. The sample has under 350,000 distinct CDR3 sequences, 17% seen once. Source material: blood. These receptors were obtained from a woman aged 55-75 years with Graves' ophthalmopathy.

This clonotype was found many times. The V gene is TRBV7-3, the J gene TRBJ2-2; no firm D call. The CDR3 covers 14 residues. Germline CDR1 and CDR2: SGHTA and FQGTGA. V lost 5 bases to trimming and J lost 6 bases, with 13 bases between them. This chain's CDR3 is CASSDGPFAGELFF. In nucleotides, the CDR3 is TGTGCCAGCAGCGACGGACCTTTTGCCGGGGAGCTGTTTTTT. Full variable domain (remainder filled in from reference TRBV7-3 and TRBJ2-2): GAGVSQTPSNKVTEKGKYVELRCDPISGHTALYWYRQSLGQGPEFLIYFQGTGAADDSGLPNDRFFAVRPEGSVSTLKIQRTERGDSAVYLCASSDGPFAGELFFGEGSRLTVL.

This chain joins TRBV19 and TRBJ2-1; unclear D gene. V lost 3 bases and J 3 bases, leaving 3 bases between the germline ends. CDR3 length: 12 amino acids. The germline V gene encodes CDR1 LNHDA and CDR2 SQIVND (reference sequence). CDR3 nucleotide sequence: TGTGCCAGTAGTATTGACTACAATGAGCAGTTCTTC. Its protein product is CASSIDYNEQFF.

The chain recombines TRBV5-1 with TRBJ2-3, with D perhaps matching TRBD2 (5 bases). V was shortened by 4 bases and J by 8 bases, with 17 bases between the two germline ends. The germline CDR1 and CDR2 sequences are SGHRS and YFSETQ. The CDR3 covers 14 residues. The CDR3 loop is CASSDWGSAGTQYF. The DNA for the CDR3 is TGCGCCAGCAGCGACTGGGGTAGTGCGGGTACGCAGTATTTT.

V and J are TRBV7-3 and TRBJ2-2; a possible D gene is TRBD2 (6 bases). The CDR3 spans 16 residues. The germline V and J ends were trimmed by 5 bases and 0 bases, with 13 bases remaining between them. In germline, CDR1 is SGHTA, CDR2 FQGTGA. The DNA of the CDR3 is TGTGCCAGCAGCCCCTGGGCGGGACCGAACACCGGGGAGCTGTTTTTT. Translation: CASSPWAGPNTGELFF.

Many counts were recorded for this clonotype. V usage is TRBV18 and J usage is TRBJ2-5; D uncertain. This CDR3 has 13 residues. V was clipped by 3 bases and J by 4 bases, with 9 bases between them. Germline V gene data show CDR1 as KGHSH and CDR2 as LQKENI. Written as DNA, the CDR3 is TGTGCCAGCTCACCCAACAGTGGAGAGACCCAGTACTTC. It encodes CASSPNSGETQYF.

At least ten counts were recorded for this clonotype. The chain employs TRBV27 and TRBJ1-6; D uncertain. Trimming pared 6 bases from V and 7 bases from J, leaving 13 bases between. Germline V lookup: CDR1 MNHEY, CDR2 SMNVEV (reference sequence). CDR3 length equals 14 residues. In DNA form, the CDR3 reads TGTGCCAGCAGGCCCGGGTGGATCAATTCACCCCTCCACTTT. Its translation is CASRPGWINSPLHF.

Comment on this clonotype: A much larger clone differs by one base, so this may be a read error. The chain recombines TRBV7-3 with TRBJ1-2; D not certain. The length of the CDR3 is 12 residues. Germline CDR1 reads SGHTA; CDR2 reads FQGTGA. V was clipped by 2 bases and J by 4 bases, with 5 bases between them. CDR3 coding DNA: TGTGCCAGCAGCTTAGAGCCCTATGGCTACACCTTC. It encodes CASSLEPYGYTF.

This clonotype has more than one count but fewer than ten. A read error is possible here, since a much larger clone lies one base away. The V and J genes are TRBV10-3 and TRBJ2-7; D remains ambiguous. CDR3 length equals 13 residues. Germline V lookup: CDR1 ENHRY, CDR2 SYGVKD. The V end lost 0 bases, the J end lost 5 bases, and 8 bases lay between the germline ends. CDR3 region: CAISESRHNEQYF. As DNA, the CDR3 is TGTGCCATCAGTGAGTCGAGACACAACGAGCAGTACTTC.

At least ten counts were recorded for this clonotype. V gene TRBV5-1 combines with J gene TRBJ2-3, with unresolved D. Germline lookup yields CDR1 SGHRS and CDR2 YFSETQ. This CDR3 region has 13 residues. Trimming stripped 5 bases from V and 4 bases from J, with 11 bases between. The CDR3 DNA reads as TGCGCCAGCAGGGCCAAGTCCGCAGATACGCAGTATTTT. Encoded protein: CASRAKSADTQYF.

This clonotype was found a few times. V gene TRBV28 combines with J gene TRBJ2-7, with a tentative D call TRBD2 (6 bases). Germline values: CDR1 MDHEN, CDR2 SYDVKM. V gave up 4 bases and J gave up 6 bases, with 16 bases separating them. CDR3 size: 14 residues. The CDR3 region is CASSSGTAPTEQYF. The DNA of the CDR3 is TGTGCCAGCAGTTCAGGGACTGCCCCTACCGAGCAGTACTTC.

V and J are TRBV5-1 and TRBJ2-2; D is undetermined. Trimming took off 6 bases at V and 2 bases at J, with 14 bases between the two ends. CDR1 and CDR2 (germline): SGHRS, YFSETQ. There are 15 residues in the CDR3. The CDR3 DNA follows: TGCGCCAGCAACAGTAGGGCCCCCAACACCGGGGAGCTGTTTTTT. Translated, it gives CASNSRAPNTGELFF.

This clonotype was seen more than once but under ten times. The chain carries TRBV18 and TRBJ1-1, with a tentative D call TRBD1 (5 bases). The CDR3 is 14 residues long. V lost 0 bases and J 5 bases, leaving 10 bases between the germline ends. The V gene's germline CDR1 is KGHSH and CDR2 LQKENI. As DNA, the CDR3 is TGTGCCAGCTCACCACCGGGCAGGGCGACTGAAGCTTTCTTT. As protein: CASSPPGRATEAFF. Combining the CDR3 with reference TRBV18 and TRBJ1-1 gives the whole variable domain NAGVMQNPRHLVRRRGQEARLRCSPMKGHSHVYWYRQLPEEGLKFMVYLQKENIIDESGMPKERFSAEFPKEGPSILRIQQVVRGDSAAYFCASSPPGRATEAFFGQGTRLTVV.

V is TRBV27 and J is TRBJ2-3; possibly TRBD2 for D (6 bases). The CDR3 runs to 14 residues. Germline V gene data show CDR1 as MNHEY and CDR2 as SMNVEV (reference sequence). The V end lost 8 bases, the J end lost 2 bases, and 14 bases lay between the germline ends. The CDR3 sequence: CASGGSGATDTQYF. Here the CDR3 DNA reads TGTGCCAGCGGGGGGAGTGGGGCCACAGATACGCAGTATTTT.

The chain uses TRBV20-1 and TRBJ2-7, with 9 nucleotides matching TRBD1. V shed 3 bases and J 7 bases; nucleotides not matched to a gene: 7. The V gene's germline CDR1 is DFQATT and CDR2 SNEGSKA (reference sequence). The CDR3 sequence is 13 residues long. The CDR3 DNA reads TGCAGTGCTAGGTCACAGGGGGCCGGAGAGCAGTACTTC. It yields the protein CSARSQGAGEQYF.

V and J are TRBV19 and TRBJ1-1; D gene uncertain. The CDR3 runs to 15 residues. Trimming left V 3 bases short and J 0 bases short, with 11 bases between. Germline V gene data show CDR1 as LNHDA and CDR2 as SQIVND (reference sequence). CDR3 nucleotides: TGTGCCAGTAGTATCAGTCCTTACATGAACACTGAAGCTTTCTTT. Translation: CASSISPYMNTEAFF.

This clonotype was counted at least ten times. The genes are TRBV10-3 and TRBJ2-7; D is possibly TRBD1 (6 bases). Trimming removed 0 bases from V and 5 bases from J, with 8 bases in between. The germline CDR1 and CDR2 sequences are ENHRY and SYGVKD. The CDR3 has 13 residues. CDR3 DNA sequence: TGTGCCATCAGTGAGTCGGGACACAACGAGCAGTACTTC. The encoded protein is CAISESGHNEQYF.

This clonotype was seen only a few times. The chain employs TRBV7-8 and TRBJ2-1; 9 bases match TRBD2. J was trimmed by 9 bases and V by 0 bases; bases with no gene match: 9. From germline, CDR1 is SGHVS and CDR2 FQNEAQ. This CDR3 is 16 amino acids long. In DNA, the CDR3 is TGTGCCAGCAGCTTAGCGGCGGGGGGGGGATACGGTGAGCAGTTCTTC. It yields the protein CASSLAAGGGYGEQFF.